A selection of T cell receptor beta chains follows, all from one sample in a study of PD-L1 blockade in urothelial cancer. Repertoires were generated with immunoSEQ multiplex PCR, while TCRdb's copy carries only in-frame clones and drops some. Of 20,000 to 25,000 clones in the sample, about 90% were seen once. The sample in question was PBMCs, obtained around atezolizumab (anti-PD-L1) treatment. The receptors shown here come from a woman in her sixties with urothelial cancer. Each CDR3 is given with its conserved first and last residue.

TRBV6-6	TRBJ2-3	CASSYSTSTDTQYF
TRBV11-1	TRBJ2-7	CASSLLGVMDYEQYF
TRBV4-3	TRBJ2-3	CASSPSGGMGTDTQYF
TRBV5-4	TRBJ1-5	CASSLAGPNQPQHF
TRBV4-2	TRBJ1-2	CASRGARGTVDGYTF
TRBV19	TRBJ2-1	CASSTGLANPFF
TRBV19	TRBJ2-3	CASSISVTDTQYF
TRBV5-8	TRBJ1-1	CASSPLAGDTEAFF
TRBV11-3	TRBJ2-7	CASSLGTAGWDEQYF
TRBV4-3	TRBJ2-3	CASSQELAGGPDTQYF
TRBV28	TRBJ2-7	CASQALAGRSSYEQYF
TRBV4-1	TRBJ2-7	CASSLEGASGSYEQYF
TRBV19	TRBJ1-5	CASSRGGGGNQPQHF
TRBV6-1	TRBJ2-1	CASTRIRPDEQFF
TRBV4-1	TRBJ2-1	CASSQDLSSGGLYNEQFF
TRBV5-4	TRBJ2-1	CASSRTSGSQDEQFF
TRBV5-4	TRBJ1-3	CASSQVIRGNTIYF
TRBV7-9	TRBJ1-4	CASSLPGQHNEKLFF
TRBV6-5	TRBJ2-1	CASSYGTGSYNEQFF
TRBV5-5	TRBJ1-5	CASSPAGLGLKWPQHF
TRBV6-5	TRBJ1-5	CASSREVSNQPQHF
TRBV7-8	TRBJ2-7	CASSLGGTGVFPYEQYF
TRBV7-9	TRBJ2-7	CVSSLRAGGPVQYF
TRBV4-3	TRBJ2-5	CASSQDEGLAGQETQYF
TRBV7-3	TRBJ1-1	CASRLFGTNMNTEAFF
TRBV5-8	TRBJ2-5	CASSLAARETQYF
TRBV27	TRBJ1-5	CASSLGHGRPQHF
TRBV6-5	TRBJ2-7	CASSYDSYSYEQYF
TRBV5-1	TRBJ1-4	CASSPIGHRVNEKLFF
TRBV2	TRBJ1-1	CASRLGTGNTEAFF
TRBV7-2	TRBJ2-5	CASSDPGLGTQYF
TRBV7-2	TRBJ1-2	CASSLVTLQSRTSYGYTF
TRBV5-4	TRBJ2-1	CASSSKRPGGRGNEQFF
TRBV29-1	TRBJ2-2	CSAGLAGDVGELFF
TRBV6-5	TRBJ1-2	CASSRDTGYGYTF
TRBV7-3	TRBJ2-2	CASTLGSGGTGELFF
TRBV28	TRBJ2-7	CASTQTSYEQYF
TRBV18	TRBJ2-1	CASSGTSGIYNEQFF
TRBV5-1	TRBJ1-1	CASSPRGWNTEAFF
TRBV4-1	TRBJ1-4	CASSQVWAVHDEKLFF
TRBV5-4	TRBJ1-3	CASSLRSGTGANTIYF
TRBV2	TRBJ1-2	CASSEQGPGYTF
TRBV4-2	TRBJ2-5	CASSQPDKLQETQYF
TRBV7-2	TRBJ2-5	CASETFMGAQETQYF
TRBV7-2	TRBJ2-5	CASSLDLGHQYF
TRBV7-6	TRBJ2-7	CASSLVATYEQYF
TRBV10-3	TRBJ2-7	CAISERTGNEQYF
TRBV5-6	TRBJ2-2	CASSLFGGANTGELFF
TRBV7-8	TRBJ2-3	CASSLAPAGPTDTQYF
TRBV7-6	TRBJ2-5	CASSPWSGHTQETQYF
TRBV27	TRBJ1-1	CASSFRPSGYSVTTEAFF
TRBV5-4	TRBJ2-1	CASSSKQGAVYNEQFF
TRBV5-4	TRBJ1-2	CASSERGYGYTF
TRBV25-1	TRBJ2-7	CASRQGFYEQYF
TRBV19	TRBJ2-4	CASAQGAALAKNIQYF
TRBV5-1	TRBJ2-3	CASSLSARGVTDTQYF
TRBV5-1	TRBJ2-5	CASSLRTGGAWYQETQYF
TRBV5-4	TRBJ2-5	CASSPGQGSWETQYF
TRBV14	TRBJ2-7	CASSQDRGNEQYF